This TCR beta chain was retrieved from a study of identical twins. Details on this clonotype: No antigen is known for it.

The trim removed 4 bases at V and 0 bases at J, leaving 10 bases unmatched. The germline CDR1 and CDR2 sequences are SGHTA and FQGTGA. The CDR3 is 18 amino acids. Notes on the study in general: In drawing conclusions, the study used cross-sectional statistical analysis and did not follow the same donors.

A single record per CDR3 protein comes from TCRdb applying MiXCR to the 5' RACE reads. This sample has about 810,000 distinct CDR3 sequences, with roughly an eighth found just once. These same data were also listed under a study on yellow fever vaccine responses in identical twins.

The clonotype was recovered from a woman under 30 in good health. The sequencing sample was made of PBMCs. This chain connects TRBV7-3 to TRBJ2-1; 9 bases are a match to TRBD1. CDR3 in amino acids: CASSSSPGTGSSYNEQFF. DNA of the CDR3: TGTGCCAGCAGCTCCAGTCCCGGGACAGGGAGCTCCTACAATGAGCAGTTCTTC.